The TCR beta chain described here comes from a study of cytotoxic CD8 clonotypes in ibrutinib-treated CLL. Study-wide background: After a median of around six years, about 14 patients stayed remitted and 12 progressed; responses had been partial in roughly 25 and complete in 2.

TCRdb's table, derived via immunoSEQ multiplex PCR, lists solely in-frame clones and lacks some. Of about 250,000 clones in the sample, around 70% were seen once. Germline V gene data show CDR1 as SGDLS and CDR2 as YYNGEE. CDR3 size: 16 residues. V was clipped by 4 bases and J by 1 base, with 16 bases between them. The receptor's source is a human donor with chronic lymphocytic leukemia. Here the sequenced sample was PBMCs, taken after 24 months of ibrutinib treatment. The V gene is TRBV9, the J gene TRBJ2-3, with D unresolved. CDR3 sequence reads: CASSSDDGPGTDTQYF. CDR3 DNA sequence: TGTGCCAGCAGCTCGGACGACGGACCTGGCACAGATACGCAGTATTTT.